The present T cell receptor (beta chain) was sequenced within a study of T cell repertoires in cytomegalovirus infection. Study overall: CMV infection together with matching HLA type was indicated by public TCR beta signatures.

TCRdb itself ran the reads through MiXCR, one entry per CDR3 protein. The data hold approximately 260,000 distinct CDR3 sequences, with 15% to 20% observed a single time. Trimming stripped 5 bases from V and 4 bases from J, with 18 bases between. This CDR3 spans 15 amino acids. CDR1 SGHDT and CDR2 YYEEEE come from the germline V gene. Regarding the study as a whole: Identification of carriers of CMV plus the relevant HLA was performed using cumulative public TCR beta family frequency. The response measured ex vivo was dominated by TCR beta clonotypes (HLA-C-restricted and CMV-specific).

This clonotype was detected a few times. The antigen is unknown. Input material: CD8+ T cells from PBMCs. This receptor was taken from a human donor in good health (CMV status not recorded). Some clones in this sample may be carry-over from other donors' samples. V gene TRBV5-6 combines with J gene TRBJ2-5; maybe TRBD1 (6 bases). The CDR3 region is CASSIAAGTPETQYF. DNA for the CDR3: TGTGCCAGCAGTATTGCGGCCGGGACACCAGAGACCCAGTACTTC.